This is a list of T cell receptor beta chains from one sample in a study of CD8+ T cells in alopecia areata. Sequencing was performed with immunoSEQ multiplex PCR; in TCRdb, only in-frame clones are kept and a portion is missing. The table includes 90,000 to 130,000 clones, roughly 55% detected once. The sequencing input was NKG2D-low CD8+ T cells sorted from blood. These receptors were taken from a human donor with alopecia areata. CDR3s include the opening cysteine and the closing phenylalanine or tryptophan. The D gene is left open where the match is weak. For some rows the clone size is stated as once, few or many, or as a class when expanded; others skip it.

size | J | V | D | CDR3 | DNA
few | TRBJ2-1 | TRBV28 | - | CASSPPGPYNEQFF | TGTGCCAGCAGTCCTCCGGGCCCTTACAATGAGCAGTTCTTC
- | TRBJ1-1 | TRBV9 | TRBD1 | CASSHRGGAEGQGNLDTEAFF | TGTGCCAGCAGCCACAGAGGGGGGGCTGAAGGACAGGGGAATTTGGACACTGAAGCTTTCTTT
many | TRBJ2-2 | TRBV28 | - | CASSFPWVGPNTGELFF | TGTGCCAGCAGTTTCCCTTGGGTCGGACCGAACACCGGGGAGCTGTTTTTT
few | TRBJ2-1 | TRBV9 | - | CASSLIDEQFF | TGTGCCAGCAGCCTAATCGATGAGCAGTTCTTC
few | TRBJ2-2 | TRBV7-9 | TRBD2 | CAIGTSGSSGVTGELFF | TGTGCCATCGGGACTAGCGGGAGTTCGGGAGTCACCGGGGAGCTGTTTTTT
- | TRBJ2-5 | TRBV7-3 | - | CASSPEASFGETQYF | TGTGCCAGCAGCCCCGAAGCCAGTTTCGGAGAGACCCAGTACTTC
few | TRBJ2-1 | TRBV15 | - | CATSRDLVNEQFF | TGTGCCACCAGCAGAGATTTAGTAAATGAGCAGTTCTTC
- | TRBJ1-4 | TRBV13 | - | CASSLGVDRFNEKLFF | TGTGCCAGCAGCTTAGGCGTTGACAGGTTTAATGAAAAACTGTTTTTT
- | TRBJ2-1 | TRBV13 | - | CASSSLGLARPDEQFF | TGTGCCAGCAGCTCCCTGGGTCTAGCCCGCCCCGATGAGCAGTTCTTC
few | TRBJ2-1 | TRBV2 | TRBD2 | CASSEALIGTTKTPLF | TGTGCCAGCAGTGAAGCGCTTATCGGGACTACCAAAACCCCCCTCTTC
large | TRBJ2-5 | TRBV5-1 | - | CASSPWDVQETQYF | TGCGCCAGCAGCCCTTGGGACGTCCAAGAGACCCAGTACTTC
- | TRBJ1-1 | TRBV14 | - | CASSRSRGFEAFF | TGTGCCAGCAGCCGCTCCCGGGGGTTTGAAGCTTTCTTT
- | TRBJ2-5 | TRBV14 | - | CASSQEAGAQETQYF | TGTGCCAGCAGCCAAGAGGCAGGCGCCCAAGAGACCCAGTACTTC
few | TRBJ2-1 | TRBV27 | TRBD2 | CASSFGGTANEQFF | TGTGCCAGCAGTTTCGGGGGGACTGCCAATGAGCAGTTCTTC
- | TRBJ1-2 | TRBV9 | - | CASLGGNYGYTF | TGTGCCAGCTTGGGGGGGAACTATGGCTACACCTTC
once | TRBJ2-7 | TRBV28 | - | CASSSVSSYEQYF | TGTGCCAGCAGTTCTGTCAGCTCCTACGAGCAGTACTTC
- | TRBJ2-5 | TRBV7-3 | - | CASSFYEETQYF | TGTGCCAGCAGCTTTTACGAAGAGACCCAGTACTTC
- | TRBJ2-7 | TRBV10-3 | - | CAISESRGSAYEQYF | TGTGCCATCAGTGAGTCGAGAGGGTCGGCCTACGAGCAGTACTTC
- | TRBJ2-1 | TRBV5-6 | TRBD2 | CASTLGLGLAVSVDEQFF | TGTGCCAGCACCTTGGGCCTCGGACTAGCCGTCTCCGTGGATGAGCAGTTCTTC
few | TRBJ2-7 | TRBV10-3 | - | CATLGVASSYEQYF | TGTGCCACCCTGGGGGTCGCAAGCTCCTACGAGCAGTACTTC
few | TRBJ2-7 | TRBV15 | - | CATSRVGMGDEQYF | TGTGCCACCAGCAGAGTCGGGATGGGGGACGAGCAGTACTTC
- | TRBJ2-7 | TRBV7-9 | - | CASSPPPAYTYYEQYF | TGTGCCAGCAGTCCTCCGCCTGCCTATACTTACTACGAGCAGTACTTC
- | TRBJ2-7 | TRBV27 | - | CASSFDGYEQYF | TGTGCCAGCAGTTTCGACGGCTACGAGCAGTACTTC
- | TRBJ2-2 | TRBV6-5 | - | CASTQGTTGELFF | TGTGCCAGCACCCAAGGGACTACCGGGGAGCTGTTTTTT
- | TRBJ2-3 | TRBV6-5 | TRBD2 | CASSYYAGGPSDTQYF | TGTGCCAGCAGTTACTATGCGGGAGGGCCCTCAGATACGCAGTATTTT
- | TRBJ2-3 | TRBV5-1 | - | CASSLGGATTDTQYF | TGCGCCAGCAGCTTGGGTGGGGCCACCACAGATACGCAGTATTTT
- | TRBJ2-7 | TRBV2 | TRBD2 | CASSEGLGVQYF | TGTGCCAGCAGTGAGGGACTAGGGGTGCAGTACTTC
- | TRBJ1-5 | TRBV6-6 | TRBD1 | CASSYLQGNRNQPQHF | TGTGCCAGCAGTTACTTACAGGGGAACCGAAATCAGCCCCAGCATTTT
- | TRBJ2-3 | TRBV10-2 | TRBD2 | CASSEIAGGQSTDTQYF | TGCGCCAGCAGTGAGATAGCGGGAGGTCAAAGCACAGATACGCAGTATTTT
many | TRBJ1-3 | TRBV14 | - | CASSQDGGGSGNTIYF | TGTGCCAGCAGCCAAGACGGCGGAGGGTCAGGAAACACCATATATTTT
- | TRBJ2-5 | TRBV27 | TRBD1 | CASSFWDSQETQYF | TGTGCCAGCAGTTTTTGGGACAGTCAAGAGACCCAGTACTTC
few | TRBJ2-3 | TRBV27 | TRBD1 | CASSLFRQGDTQYF | TGTGCCAGCAGTTTATTCAGGCAGGGGGACACGCAGTATTTT
- | TRBJ2-4 | TRBV28 | TRBD2 | CASTGPTEREAKNIQYF | TGTGCCAGCACCGGGCCCACGGAGCGGGAGGCCAAAAACATTCAGTACTTC
- | TRBJ2-3 | TRBV19 | TRBD2 | CASDASGGTDTQYF | TGTGCCAGCGACGCTAGCGGGGGCACAGATACGCAGTATTTT
few | TRBJ2-5 | TRBV7-8 | TRBD1 | CASSLGTGGETQYF | TGTGCCAGCAGCTTAGGGACAGGGGGCGAGACCCAGTACTTC
once | TRBJ2-7 | TRBV28 | TRBD2 | CASSPAASGYEQYF | TGTGCCAGCAGCCCAGCCGCTAGCGGCTACGAGCAGTACTTC